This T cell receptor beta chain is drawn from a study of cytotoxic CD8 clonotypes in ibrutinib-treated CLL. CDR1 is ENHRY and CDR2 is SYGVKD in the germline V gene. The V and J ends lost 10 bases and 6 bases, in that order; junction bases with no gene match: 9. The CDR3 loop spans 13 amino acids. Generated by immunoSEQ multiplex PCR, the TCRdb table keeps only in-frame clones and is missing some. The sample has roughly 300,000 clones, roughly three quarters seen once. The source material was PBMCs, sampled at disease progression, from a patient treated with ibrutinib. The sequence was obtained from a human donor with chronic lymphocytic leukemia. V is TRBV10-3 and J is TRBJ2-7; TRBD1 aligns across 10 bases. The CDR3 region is CATERQGAAEQYF. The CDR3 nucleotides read TGTGCCACCGAAAGACAGGGGGCCGCCGAGCAGTACTTC.